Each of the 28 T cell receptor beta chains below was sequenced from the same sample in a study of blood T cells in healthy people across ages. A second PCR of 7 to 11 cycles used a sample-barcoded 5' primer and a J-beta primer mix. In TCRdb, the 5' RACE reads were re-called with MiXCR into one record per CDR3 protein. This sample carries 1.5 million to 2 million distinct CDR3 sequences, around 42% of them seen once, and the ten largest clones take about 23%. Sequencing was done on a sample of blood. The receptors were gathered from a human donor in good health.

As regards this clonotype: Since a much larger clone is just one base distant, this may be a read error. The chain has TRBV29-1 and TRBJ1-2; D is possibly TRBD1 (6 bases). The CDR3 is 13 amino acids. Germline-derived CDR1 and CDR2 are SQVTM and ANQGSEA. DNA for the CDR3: TGCAGCGTTGAAAAATCAGGGGAGGTTGGCCACACCTTC. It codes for CSVEKSGEVGHTF.

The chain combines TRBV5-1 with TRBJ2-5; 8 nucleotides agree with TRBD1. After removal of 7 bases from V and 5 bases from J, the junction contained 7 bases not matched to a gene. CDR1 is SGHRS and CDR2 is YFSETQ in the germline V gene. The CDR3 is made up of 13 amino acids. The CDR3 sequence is CASHTRGLETQYF. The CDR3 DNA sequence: TGCGCCAGCCATACCAGGGGGCTGGAGACCCAGTACTTC.

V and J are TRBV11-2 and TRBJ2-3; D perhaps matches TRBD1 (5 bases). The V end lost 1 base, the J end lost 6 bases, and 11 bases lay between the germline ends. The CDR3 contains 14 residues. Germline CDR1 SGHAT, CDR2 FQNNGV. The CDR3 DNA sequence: TGTGCCAGCAGCTTAGTTTTACAGGTGGATACGCAGTATTTT. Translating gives CASSLVLQVDTQYF.

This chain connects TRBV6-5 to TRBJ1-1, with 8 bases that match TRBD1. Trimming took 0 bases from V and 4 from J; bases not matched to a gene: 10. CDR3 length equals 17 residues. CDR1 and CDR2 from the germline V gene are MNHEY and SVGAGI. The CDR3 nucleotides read TGTGCCAGCAGTTACTCGTCAGGGGGCGATTTGGGCACTGAAGCTTTCTTT. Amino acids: CASSYSSGGDLGTEAFF.

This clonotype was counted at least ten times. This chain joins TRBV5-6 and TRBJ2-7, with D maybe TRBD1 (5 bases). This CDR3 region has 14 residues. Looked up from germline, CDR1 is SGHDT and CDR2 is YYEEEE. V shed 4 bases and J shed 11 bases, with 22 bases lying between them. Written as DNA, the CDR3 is TGTGCCAGCAGCGCTGACGGACAATATTACCGCAAGTACTTC. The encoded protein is CASSADGQYYRKYF.

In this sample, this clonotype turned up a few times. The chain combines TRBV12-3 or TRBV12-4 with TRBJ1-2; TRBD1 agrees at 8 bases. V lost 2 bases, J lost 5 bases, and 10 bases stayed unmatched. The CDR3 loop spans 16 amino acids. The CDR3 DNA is TGTGCCAGCAGTTTAAGTTCGGGCAGGGGGCCGTATGGCTACACCTTC. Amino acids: CASSLSSGRGPYGYTF.

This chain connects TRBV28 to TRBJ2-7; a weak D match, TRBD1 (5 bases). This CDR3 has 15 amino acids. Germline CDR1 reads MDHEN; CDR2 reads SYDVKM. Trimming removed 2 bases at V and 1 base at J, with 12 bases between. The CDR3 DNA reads TGTGCCAGCAGTTTAAGACAGAGACCTTCCTACGAGCAGTACTTC. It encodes CASSLRQRPSYEQYF. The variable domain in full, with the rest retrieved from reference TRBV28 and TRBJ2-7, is DVKVTQSSRYLVKRTGEKVFLECVQDMDHENMFWYRQDPGLGLRLIYFSYDVKMKEKGDIPEGYSVSREKKERFSLILESASTNQTSMYLCASSLRQRPSYEQYFGPGTRLTVT.

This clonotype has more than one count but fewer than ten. Written as DNA, the CDR3 is TGTGCCAGCAGCTTATCTGGCGTAGGGAACAATGAGCAGTTCTTC. Encoded protein: CASSLSGVGNNEQFF. This rearrangement joins TRBV7-3 to TRBJ2-1, with D unresolved. CDR3 length equals 15 residues. From germline, CDR1 is SGHTA and CDR2 FQGTGA. V was pared by 2 bases and J by 5 bases, with 13 bases between.

CDR3 residues: CASSQIEGPETQYF. The CDR3 nucleotides read TGTGCCAGCAGCCAAATCGAGGGCCCCGAGACCCAGTACTTC. The rearrangement links TRBV4-2 to TRBJ2-5, with D perhaps TRBD2 (5 bases). The V and J ends lost 2 bases and 5 bases respectively, with 12 bases between them. This CDR3 has 14 residues. The germline gives CDR1 LGHNA, CDR2 YNFKEQ.

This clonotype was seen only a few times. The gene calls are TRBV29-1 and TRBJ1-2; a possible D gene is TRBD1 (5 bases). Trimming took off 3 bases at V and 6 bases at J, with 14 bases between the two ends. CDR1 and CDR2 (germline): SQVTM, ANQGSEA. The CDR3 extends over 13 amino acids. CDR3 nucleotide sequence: TGCAGCGTTGATTTACGGTTAGGGGATGGCTACACCTTC. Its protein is CSVDLRLGDGYTF.

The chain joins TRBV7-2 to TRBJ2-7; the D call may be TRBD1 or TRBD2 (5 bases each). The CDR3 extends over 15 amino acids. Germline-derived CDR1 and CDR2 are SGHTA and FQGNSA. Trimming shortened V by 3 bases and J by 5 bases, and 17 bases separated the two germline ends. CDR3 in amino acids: CASSLVWDPENEQYF. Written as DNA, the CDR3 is TGTGCCAGCAGCTTGGTGTGGGACCCCGAGAACGAGCAGTACTTC. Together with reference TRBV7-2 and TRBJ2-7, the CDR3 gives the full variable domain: GAGVSQSPSNKVTEKGKDVELRCDPISGHTALYWYRQSLGQGLEFLIYFQGNSAPDKSGLPSDRFSAERTGGSVSTLTIQRTQQEDSAVYLCASSLVWDPENEQYFGPGTRLTVT.

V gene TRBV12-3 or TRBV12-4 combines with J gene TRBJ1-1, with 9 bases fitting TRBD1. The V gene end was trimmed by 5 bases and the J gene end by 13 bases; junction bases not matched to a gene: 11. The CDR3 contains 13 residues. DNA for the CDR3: TGTGCCAGCAGTCAACAGGGGGCGCAAATTGTTTTCTTT. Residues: CASSQQGAQIVFF.

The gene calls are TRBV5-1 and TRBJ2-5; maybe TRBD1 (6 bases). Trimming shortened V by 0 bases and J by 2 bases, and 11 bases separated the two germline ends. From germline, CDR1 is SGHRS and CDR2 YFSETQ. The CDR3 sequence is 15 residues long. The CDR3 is CASSLGDRSQETQYF. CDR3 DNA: TGCGCCAGCAGCTTGGGCGACAGGTCGCAAGAGACCCAGTACTTC.

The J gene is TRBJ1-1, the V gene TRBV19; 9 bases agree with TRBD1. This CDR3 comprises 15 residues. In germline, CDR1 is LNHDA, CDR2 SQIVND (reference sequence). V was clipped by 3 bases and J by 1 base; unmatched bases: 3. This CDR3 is CASSILGQGNTEAFF. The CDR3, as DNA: TGTGCCAGTAGTATTTTGGGACAGGGGAACACTGAAGCTTTCTTT.

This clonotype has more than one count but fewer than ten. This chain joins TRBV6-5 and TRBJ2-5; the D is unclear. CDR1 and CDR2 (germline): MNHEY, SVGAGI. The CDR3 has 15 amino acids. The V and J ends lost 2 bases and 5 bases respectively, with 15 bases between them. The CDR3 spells CASSYGTGDYETQYF. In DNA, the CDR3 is TGTGCCAGCAGTTACGGCACGGGTGATTACGAGACCCAGTACTTC.

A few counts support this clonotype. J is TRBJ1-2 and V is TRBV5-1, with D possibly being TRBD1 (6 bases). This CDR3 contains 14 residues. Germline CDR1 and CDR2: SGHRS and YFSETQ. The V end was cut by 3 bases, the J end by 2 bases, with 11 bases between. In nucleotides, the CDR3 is TGCGCCAGCAGCTCGCAGGGGACCAACTATGGCTACACCTTC. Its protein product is CASSSQGTNYGYTF.

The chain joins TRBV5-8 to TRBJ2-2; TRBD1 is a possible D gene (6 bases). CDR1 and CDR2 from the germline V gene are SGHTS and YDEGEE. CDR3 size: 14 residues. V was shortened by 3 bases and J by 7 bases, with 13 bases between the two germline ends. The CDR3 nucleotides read TGTGCCAGCAGCTCAGGCACAGGGTACGGGGAGCTGTTTTTT. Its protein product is CASSSGTGYGELFF.

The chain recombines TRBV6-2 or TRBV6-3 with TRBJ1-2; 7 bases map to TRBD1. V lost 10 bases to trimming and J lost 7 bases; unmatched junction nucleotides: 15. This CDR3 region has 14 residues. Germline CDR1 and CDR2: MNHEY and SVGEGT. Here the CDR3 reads CANRGAGTAIGYTF. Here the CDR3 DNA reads TGTGCCAACAGGGGAGCCGGGACAGCGATTGGCTACACCTTC.

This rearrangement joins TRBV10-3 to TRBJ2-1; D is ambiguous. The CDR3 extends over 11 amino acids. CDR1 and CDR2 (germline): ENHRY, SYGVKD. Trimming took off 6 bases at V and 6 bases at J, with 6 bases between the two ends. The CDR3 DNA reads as TGTGCCATCAGCCAAACCAATGAGCAGTTCTTC. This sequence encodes CAISQTNEQFF.

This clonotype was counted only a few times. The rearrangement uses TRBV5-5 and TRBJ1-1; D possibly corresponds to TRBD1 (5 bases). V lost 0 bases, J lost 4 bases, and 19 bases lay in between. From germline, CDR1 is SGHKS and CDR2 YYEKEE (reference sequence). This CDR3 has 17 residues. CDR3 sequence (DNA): TGTGCCAGCAGCTTGGGTCGGGACGGAGCCCTGCTCACTGAAGCTTTCTTT. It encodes CASSLGRDGALLTEAFF.

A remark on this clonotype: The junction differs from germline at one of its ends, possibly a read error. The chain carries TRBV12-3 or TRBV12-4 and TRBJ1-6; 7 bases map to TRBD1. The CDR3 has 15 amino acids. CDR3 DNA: TGTGCCGGCAGTCTCACAGGGGAATATAATTCACCCCTCCACTTT. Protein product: CAGSLTGEYNSPLHF.

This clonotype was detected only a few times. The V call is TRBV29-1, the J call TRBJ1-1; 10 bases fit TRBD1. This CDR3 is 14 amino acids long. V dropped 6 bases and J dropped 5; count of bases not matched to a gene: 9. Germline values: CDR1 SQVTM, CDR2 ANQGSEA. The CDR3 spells CSVWGTGDSTEAFF. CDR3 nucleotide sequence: TGCAGCGTGTGGGGGACAGGGGACTCGACTGAAGCTTTCTTT.

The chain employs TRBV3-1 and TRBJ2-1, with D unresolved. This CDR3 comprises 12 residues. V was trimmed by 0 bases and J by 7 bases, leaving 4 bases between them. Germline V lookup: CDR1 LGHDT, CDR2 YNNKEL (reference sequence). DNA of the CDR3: TGTGCCAGCAGCCAAGAATCGAATGAGCAGTTCTTC. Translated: CASSQESNEQFF.

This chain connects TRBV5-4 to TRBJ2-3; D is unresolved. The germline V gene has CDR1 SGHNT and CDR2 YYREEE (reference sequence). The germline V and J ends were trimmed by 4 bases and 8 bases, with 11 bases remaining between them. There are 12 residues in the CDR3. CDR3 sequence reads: CASSQDGITQYF. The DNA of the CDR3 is TGTGCCAGCAGCCAAGATGGGATTACGCAGTATTTT.

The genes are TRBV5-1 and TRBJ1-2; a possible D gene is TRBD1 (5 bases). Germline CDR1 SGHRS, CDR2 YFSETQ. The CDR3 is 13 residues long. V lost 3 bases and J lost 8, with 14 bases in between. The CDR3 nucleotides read TGCGCCAGCAGCTCAGGGACCGCCCTGGGCTACACCTTC. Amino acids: CASSSGTALGYTF.

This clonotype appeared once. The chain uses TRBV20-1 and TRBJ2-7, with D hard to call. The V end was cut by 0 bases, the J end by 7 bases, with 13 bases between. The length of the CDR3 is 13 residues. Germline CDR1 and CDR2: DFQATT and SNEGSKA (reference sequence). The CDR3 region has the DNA TGCAGTGCTAGAGAAGATGGCTATGGGGAGCAGTACTTC. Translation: CSAREDGYGEQYF.

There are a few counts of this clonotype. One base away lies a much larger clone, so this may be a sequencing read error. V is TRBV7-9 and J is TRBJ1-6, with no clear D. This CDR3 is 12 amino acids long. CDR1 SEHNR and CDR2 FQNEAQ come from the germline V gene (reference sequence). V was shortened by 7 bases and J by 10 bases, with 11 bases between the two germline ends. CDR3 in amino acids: CASNPGDSPLHF. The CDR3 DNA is TGTGCCAGCAACCCCGGAGACTCACCCCTCCACTTT.

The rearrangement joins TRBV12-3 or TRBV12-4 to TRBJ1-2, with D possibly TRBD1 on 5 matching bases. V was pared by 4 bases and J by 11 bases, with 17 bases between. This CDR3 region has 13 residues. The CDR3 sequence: CASSYPEGIGYTF. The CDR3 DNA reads TGTGCCAGCAGTTACCCGGAGGGGATCGGATACACCTTC.